This T cell receptor beta chain is drawn from a study of T cell responses to AZD1222 COVID-19 vaccine. Germline CDR1 and CDR2: SNHLY and FYNNEI. This CDR3 spans 15 amino acids. The V gene lost 9 bases and the J gene lost 0 bases, with 12 bases spanning the gap. Points from the study as a whole: Repertoire sampling happened only post peak T cell response.

Sequenced by immunoSEQ multiplex PCR; TCRdb stores in-frame clones only, minus some. Of roughly 55,000 clones listed, about 90% are singletons. This clone has only one observation. Its antigen is as yet unknown. The clonotype originates from an adult in good health. The sample consisted of peripheral blood, taken on day 0 of AZD1222 vaccination. This sequence joins TRBV2 and TRBJ2-6; no reliable D call. The CDR3 loop reads CASANISSGANVLTF. The CDR3 nucleotides are TGTGCCAGTGCGAACATCAGCTCTGGGGCCAACGTCCTGACTTTC.